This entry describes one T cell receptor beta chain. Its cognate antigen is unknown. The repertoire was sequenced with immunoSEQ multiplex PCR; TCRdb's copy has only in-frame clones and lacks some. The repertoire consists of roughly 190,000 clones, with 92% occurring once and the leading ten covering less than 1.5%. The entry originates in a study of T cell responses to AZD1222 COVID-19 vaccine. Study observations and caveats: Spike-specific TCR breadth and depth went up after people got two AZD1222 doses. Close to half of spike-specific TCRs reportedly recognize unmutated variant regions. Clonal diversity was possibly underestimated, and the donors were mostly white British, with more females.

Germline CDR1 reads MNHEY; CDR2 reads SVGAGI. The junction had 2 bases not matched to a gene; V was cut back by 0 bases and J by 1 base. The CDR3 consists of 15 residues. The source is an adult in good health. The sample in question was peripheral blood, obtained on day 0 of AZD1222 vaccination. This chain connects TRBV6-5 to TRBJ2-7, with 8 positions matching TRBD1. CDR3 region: CASSYSTGDSYEQYF. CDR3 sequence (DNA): TGTGCCAGCAGTTACTCGACAGGGGATTCCTACGAGCAGTACTTC.